This TCR beta chain was found in a study of blood T cell repertoires in COVID-19. As for the study in general: T cells, B-cell-depleted T cells, or PBMCs provided the cDNA or gDNA that served as material.

Germline CDR1 is SGDLS and CDR2 is YYNGEE. The CDR3 consists of 14 residues. The V and J ends lost 3 bases and 4 bases, in that order; junction bases with no gene match: 5. Libraries were prepared by immunoSEQ multiplex PCR; TCRdb keeps only in-frame clonotypes and omits some of them. The sample lists 150,000 or so clones, approximately 90% occurring once. This TCR derives from a woman aged 45-65 years with acute or convalescent COVID-19. The chain is built from TRBV9 and TRBJ2-5; 8 bases agree with TRBD2. The sequenced material came from peripheral blood. This CDR3 is CASSAGGASETQYF. CDR3 nucleotide sequence: TGTGCCAGCAGCGCGGGGGGGGCCTCAGAGACCCAGTACTTC.